The 24 T cell receptor beta chains in this list originate from one sample, sequenced in a study of blood T cell repertoires in COVID-19. The table came from immunoSEQ multiplex PCR; TCRdb's copy has only in-frame clones and leaves some out. The sample shows approximately 230,000 clones, just over 85% of them seen only once. The sample taken for sequencing was peripheral blood. The receptors shown here come from a man older than 75 with acute or convalescent COVID-19.

The J gene is TRBJ2-5, the V gene TRBV5-4, with 13 nucleotides matching TRBD2. The CDR3 loop spans 16 amino acids. Trimming at V came to 4 bases and at J to 5 bases, leaving 8 bases not matched to a gene. Germline CDR1 reads SGHNT; CDR2 reads YYREEE (reference sequence). The CDR3 DNA is TGTGCCAGCAGCCCAGGACTAGCGGGAGATGGGGAGACCCAGTACTTC. The encoded protein is CASSPGLAGDGETQYF.

The chain employs TRBV29-1 and TRBJ2-1; D is unclear. Trimming pared 1 base from V and 8 bases from J, leaving 9 bases between. CDR1 and CDR2 from the germline V gene are SQVTM and ANQGSEA. The CDR3 extends over 12 amino acids. The CDR3 spells CSVEGLVDEQFF. The CDR3 bases are TGCAGCGTTGAAGGGCTAGTCGATGAGCAGTTCTTC.

This chain links TRBV6-5 with TRBJ2-7; the match to TRBD1 covers 8 bases. The CDR3 consists of 15 residues. Germline CDR1 MNHEY, CDR2 SVGAGI. The trim removed 4 bases at V and 3 bases at J, leaving 8 bases unmatched. CDR3 region: CASSSPGQALYEQYF. The DNA of the CDR3 is TGTGCCAGCAGTTCACCGGGACAGGCCCTCTACGAGCAGTACTTC.

V usage is TRBV6-5 and J usage is TRBJ2-5; 8 bases agree with TRBD2. Trimming at V came to 4 bases and at J to 5 bases, leaving 9 bases not matched to a gene. In germline, CDR1 is MNHEY, CDR2 SVGAGI. The CDR3 length is 15 residues. The CDR3 region is CASSLSSGVGETQYF. CDR3 DNA: TGTGCCAGCAGTTTGAGTAGCGGGGTGGGTGAGACCCAGTACTTC.

This clone showed up just a few times. This specimen includes other DNA sequences encoding the same CDR3. The rearrangement uses TRBV7-9 and TRBJ2-7; no clear D gene. The CDR3 has 11 amino acids. V was cut by 5 bases and J by 1 base, with 3 bases left in between. The V gene's germline CDR1 is SEHNR and CDR2 FQNEAQ (reference sequence). CDR3 in amino acids: CASSLSYEQYF. The CDR3 nucleotides read TGTGCCAGCAGCCTTTCCTACGAGCAGTACTTC.

CDR3 amino acids: CASSLVNGRAQYF. The DNA for the CDR3 is TGTGCCAGCAGCTTAGTAAACGGGAGGGCCCAGTACTTC. The V gene is TRBV7-2, the J gene TRBJ2-5; 8 positions match TRBD2. The CDR3 sequence is 13 residues long. Germline lookup yields CDR1 SGHTA and CDR2 FQGNSA. Trimming removed 1 base from V and 9 bases from J; junction bases left unmatched: 4.

The chain carries TRBV7-9 and TRBJ2-1, with D possibly TRBD2 on 5 matching bases. From germline, CDR1 is SEHNR and CDR2 FQNEAQ (reference sequence). Trimming took 5 bases from V and 1 from J, leaving 12 bases between them. The CDR3 runs 15 residues. CDR3 amino acids: CASSTRAVSYNEQFF. The CDR3 DNA reads as TGTGCCAGCAGCACCAGAGCGGTATCCTACAATGAGCAGTTCTTC.

CDR3 sequence reads: CASSVGLLNTGELFF. The CDR3 DNA reads as TGTGCCAGCAGCGTAGGGCTCCTGAACACCGGGGAGCTGTTTTTT. The V call is TRBV9, the J call TRBJ2-2; D is uncertain. V was cut by 0 bases and J by 1 base, with 7 bases left in between. The CDR3 loop spans 15 amino acids. Germline lookup yields CDR1 SGDLS and CDR2 YYNGEE.

The chain recombines TRBV7-2 with TRBJ2-3; the match to TRBD2 covers 9 bases. CDR1 SGHTA and CDR2 FQGNSA come from the germline V gene. The V and J ends lost 6 bases and 6 bases, in that order; junction bases with no gene match: 10. The CDR3 contains 15 residues. For the CDR3, the DNA is TGTGCCAGCAGGAAGGCGGGGGGGCCTATGGATACGCAGTATTTT. Its translation is CASRKAGGPMDTQYF.

The V and J genes are TRBV6-2 or TRBV6-3 and TRBJ1-2, with 8 positions matching TRBD1. J lost 5 bases, V lost 2 bases, and 4 bases had no gene match. This CDR3 spans 14 amino acids. CDR1 is MNHEY, CDR2 SVGEGT, per germline. This chain's CDR3 is CASSYLTGEYGYTF. CDR3 bases: TGTGCCAGCAGTTACCTGACAGGGGAGTATGGCTACACCTTC.

V is TRBV7-8 and J is TRBJ1-1; D is ambiguous. The CDR3 sequence is 14 residues long. The germline V and J ends were trimmed by 3 bases and 6 bases, with 14 bases remaining between them. Germline CDR1 SGHVS, CDR2 FQNEAQ. The CDR3 reads CASSLDGNHAEAFF. The CDR3, as DNA: TGTGCCAGCAGCTTGGACGGGAACCATGCTGAAGCTTTCTTT.

V is TRBV7-3 and J is TRBJ1-6; TRBD1 aligns across 11 bases. With V trimmed by 5 bases and J by 6 bases, 3 bases remained unmatched. Germline-derived CDR1 and CDR2 are SGHTA and FQGTGA. This CDR3 is built from 15 residues. DNA of the CDR3: TGTGCCAGCAGCGCCGGGACAGGGGGTAATTCACCCCTCCACTTT. This encodes CASSAGTGGNSPLHF.

This clone was observed a handful of times. V and J are TRBV5-1 and TRBJ2-6; TRBD2 matches 14 bases. With V trimmed by 1 base and J by 1 base, 7 bases remained unmatched. CDR3 length: 20 amino acids. CDR1 and CDR2 (germline): SGHRS, YFSETQ. The CDR3 protein is CASSLRSWTSGRSGANVLTF. In DNA form, the CDR3 reads TGCGCCAGCAGCTTGCGGTCTTGGACTAGCGGGAGGTCTGGGGCCAACGTCCTGACTTTC.

The rearrangement uses TRBV6-1 and TRBJ2-1, with TRBD1 matching 7 bases. CDR3 size: 15 residues. V trimming: 5 bases; J trimming: 3 bases; junction bases outside the gene matches: 7. Per germline, CDR1 MNHNS and CDR2 SASEGT. CDR3 sequence: CASSFTGAIYNEQFF. CDR3 nucleotide sequence: TGTGCCAGCAGTTTCACAGGGGCCATCTACAATGAGCAGTTCTTC.

This rearrangement joins TRBV24-1 to TRBJ2-7; tentatively, D is TRBD1 (6 bases). The CDR3 runs to 11 residues. The germline CDR1 and CDR2 sequences are KGHDR and SFDVKD. V lost 4 bases, J lost 7 bases, and 7 bases lay in between. The DNA of the CDR3 is TGTGCCACCAGTGAAGGGGGTGAGCAGTACTTC. Amino acids: CATSEGGEQYF.

The chain joins TRBV7-2 to TRBJ1-2; D ambiguous. The CDR3 totals 14 residues. Germline CDR1 is SGHTA and CDR2 is FQGNSA. The V and J ends lost 5 bases and 3 bases respectively, with 13 bases between them. The CDR3 loop is CASSVTPEHYGYTF. CDR3 nucleotide sequence: TGTGCCAGCAGCGTGACACCCGAGCACTATGGCTACACCTTC.

The rearrangement joins TRBV24-1 to TRBJ2-3; 8 bases match TRBD1. The germline V gene has CDR1 KGHDR and CDR2 SFDVKD. There are 15 residues in the CDR3. V was clipped by 9 bases and J by 3 bases; unmatched bases: 10. The CDR3 region has the DNA TGTGCCACCCCCTACCACAGGGGGAAAACAGATACGCAGTATTTT. This codes for CATPYHRGKTDTQYF.

The V call is TRBV27, the J call TRBJ2-2, with D perhaps TRBD2 (6 bases). In germline, CDR1 is MNHEY, CDR2 SMNVEV (reference sequence). The V end was cut by 0 bases, the J end by 5 bases, with 13 bases between. CDR3 length equals 16 residues. Here the CDR3 DNA reads TGTGCCAGCAGTTTATCGTCGACAGCGGGTACCGGGGAGCTGTTTTTT. Its translation is CASSLSSTAGTGELFF.

The CDR3 DNA reads TGCGCCAGCAGCTTGGCCATGCAGCGGGGGGGCAGGTGGCAAGAGACCCAGTACTTC. Amino acid sequence: CASSLAMQRGGRWQETQYF. This rearrangement joins TRBV5-1 to TRBJ2-5; 10 nucleotides match TRBD2. V lost 0 bases to trimming and J lost 2 bases; unmatched junction nucleotides: 13. The CDR3 is made up of 19 amino acids. From germline, CDR1 is SGHRS and CDR2 YFSETQ.

V and J are TRBV5-1 and TRBJ1-1; the D gene is possibly TRBD1 (5 bases). This CDR3 is built from 16 residues. Trimming stripped 4 bases from V and 4 bases from J, with 20 bases between. Per germline, CDR1 SGHRS and CDR2 YFSETQ. The CDR3 loop reads CASSPQWGEIVTEAFF. CDR3 coding DNA: TGCGCCAGCAGCCCCCAATGGGGGGAGATCGTCACTGAAGCTTTCTTT.

This clone was seen only once. The chain couples TRBV19 to TRBJ2-2, with D unresolved. Per the germline V gene, CDR1 is LNHDA and CDR2 is SQIVND (reference sequence). The CDR3 has 14 amino acids. V gave up 0 bases and J gave up 6 bases, with 8 bases separating them. CDR3 loop: CASSIDRVPGELFF. DNA of the CDR3: TGTGCCAGTAGTATAGATCGGGTCCCCGGGGAGCTGTTTTTT.

CDR3 in amino acids: CASLGSAGYTGELFF. For the CDR3, the DNA is TGTGCCAGCCTTGGCTCGGCGGGATACACCGGGGAGCTGTTTTTT. V gene TRBV2 combines with J gene TRBJ2-2, with a possible D match to TRBD2 (6 bases). V shed 8 bases and J shed 3 bases, with 16 bases lying between them. The CDR3 totals 15 residues. Germline V CDR1 and CDR2: SNHLY, FYNNEI.

This sequence joins TRBV27 and TRBJ1-5; tentatively, D is TRBD1 (5 bases). The CDR3 totals 18 residues. The germline V and J ends were trimmed by 1 base and 0 bases, with 16 bases remaining between them. From germline, CDR1 is MNHEY and CDR2 SMNVEV (reference sequence). CDR3 residues: CASSLWGVRGNSNQPQHF. The CDR3 nucleotides read TGTGCCAGCAGTTTATGGGGGGTTAGGGGAAATAGCAATCAGCCCCAGCATTTT.

Remarks on this clone: Other DNA sequences in this specimen translate into the identical CDR3. The J gene is TRBJ1-5, the V gene TRBV19; D not certain. CDR1 LNHDA and CDR2 SQIVND come from the germline V gene (reference sequence). V lost 1 base, J lost 4 bases, and 8 bases lay in between. The CDR3 has 14 residues. CDR3 residues: CASSIGQNNQPQHF. In nucleotides, the CDR3 is TGTGCCAGTAGTATAGGGCAGAATAATCAGCCCCAGCATTTT.